The T cell receptor beta chain described here comes from a study of Ad26.COV2.S vaccination and SARS-CoV-2 variants. Study context: A participant enrolled in the COV1001 Ad26.COV2.S trial arm provided the sample. The authors gave Ad26.COV2.S intramuscularly, either once or twice 56 days apart. Whole-study results and caveats: Non-spike TCR breadth was similar in vaccine and placebo recipients.

Measured with immunoSEQ multiplex PCR; TCRdb has only the in-frame clones, and not every one. This table holds over 450,000 clones, about nine tenths found once. As to this clone: Its antigen remains unidentified.

Treatment here: some 20 received Ad26.COV2.S at low or high dose, single or two shots; several received placebo; per-sample allocation not given. Each sample was drawn 63 days after the first injection (of vaccine or placebo). Boston provided a donor who was an adult aged 18-55 years. With 3 bases removed from V and 9 bases from J, the gap between germline ends came to 8 bases. This CDR3 comprises 11 residues. The V gene's germline CDR1 is MNHEY and CDR2 SVGAGI. The specimen was peripheral blood, collected in a trial of Ad26.COV2.S vaccine versus placebo. The chain carries TRBV6-5 and TRBJ1-1; D is unclear. The clonotype was recovered from a person aged 18-60 years who received the Ad26.COV2.S COVID-19 vaccine or a placebo. In nucleotides, the CDR3 is TGTGCCAGCAGTTATGGCGTAAAAGCTTTCTTT. Residues: CASSYGVKAFF.